These 9 T cell receptor beta chains were all obtained from the same sample, sequenced in a study of OX40 agonist ivuxolimab in advanced cancers. Some clones are missing from TCRdb's copy, which holds only in-frame ones; the method was immunoSEQ multiplex PCR. The table lists about 60,000 clones, roughly nine tenths of them singletons, with roughly 12% in the top ten. Sequencing used CD4+ or CD8+ T cells sorted from blood, obtained in a trial of the OX40 agonist ivuxolimab. These receptors all come from an adult with an advanced solid tumor such as melanoma, head and neck, liver or kidney cancer.

This rearrangement joins TRBV7-9 to TRBJ2-7; 7 bases map to TRBD2. Trimming cost V 8 bases and J 2 bases; bases outside gene matches: 6. The V gene's germline CDR1 is SEHNR and CDR2 FQNEAQ (reference sequence). The CDR3 sequence is 13 residues long. CDR3 DNA: TGTGCCAGCGCGGGAGACAAGCCCTACGAGCAGTACGTC. Translated, it gives CASAGDKPYEQYV.

The gene calls are TRBV7-2 and TRBJ1-1, with a tentative D call TRBD1 (5 bases). The CDR3 has 15 residues. The germline CDR1 and CDR2 sequences are SGHTA and FQGNSA. The ends were cut back, 2 bases at V and 6 bases at J, with 16 bases in the middle. CDR3 residues: CASSLLSGPPPEAFF. The CDR3 DNA reads TGTGCCAGCAGCTTATTATCAGGGCCCCCTCCTGAAGCTTTCTTT.

This clone was observed many times. The chain joins TRBV7-3 to TRBJ2-1; D is unclear. Germline V gene lookup returns CDR1 SGHTA and CDR2 FQGTGA. V was cut by 2 bases and J by 7 bases, with 18 bases left in between. The CDR3 extends over 16 amino acids. The CDR3 bases are TGTGCCAGCAGCTTAGGGGTTGGACCGAAGGTTAATGAGCAGTTCTTC. Translating it yields CASSLGVGPKVNEQFF.

This chain joins TRBV28 and TRBJ2-7; 8 bases match TRBD1. The CDR3 is 14 residues long. Losses at the gene ends were 2 bases for V and 7 bases for J; bases not matched to a gene: 7. The germline gives CDR1 MDHEN, CDR2 SYDVKM. CDR3 nucleotides: TGTGCCAGCAGTTTACCCGGGACAGGAAGGGAGCAGTACGTC. Translated, it gives CASSLPGTGREQYV.

This sequence joins TRBV7-9 and TRBJ1-4; D remains unclear. Germline CDR1 reads SEHNR; CDR2 reads FQNEAQ (reference sequence). The CDR3 has 15 amino acids. V lost 1 base, J lost 0 bases, and 6 bases lay in between. CDR3: CASSLDTTTNEKLFF. The CDR3 DNA reads as TGTGCCAGCAGCTTAGACACTACAACTAATGAAAAACTGTTTTTT.

With regard to this clone: Other DNA sequences of this sample code for an identical CDR3. V and J are TRBV19 and TRBJ2-2, with D perhaps matching TRBD2 (6 bases). Germline values: CDR1 LNHDA, CDR2 SQIVND (reference sequence). The CDR3 has 13 amino acids. The V end was cut by 1 base, the J end by 6 bases, with 6 bases between. The CDR3 DNA follows: TGTGCCAGTAGTATAGGGGGGGCCGGGGAGCTGTTTTTT. This translates into CASSIGGAGELFF.

The CDR3 is CASSLFTTHEQYF. In DNA, the CDR3 is TGTGCCAGTAGCCTCTTTACCACCCACGAGCAGTACTTC. The chain combines TRBV19 with TRBJ2-7; no firm D call. The CDR3 has 13 amino acids. Germline values: CDR1 LNHDA, CDR2 SQIVND (reference sequence). Trimming shortened V by 6 bases and J by 5 bases, and 14 bases separated the two germline ends. Drawing the rest from reference TRBV19 and TRBJ2-7, the complete variable domain is DGGITQSPKYLFRKEGQNVTLSCEQNLNHDAMYWYRQDPGQGLRLIYYSQIVNDFQKGDIAEGYSVSREKKESFPLTVTSAQKNPTAFYLCASSLFTTHEQYFGPGTRLTVT.

The rearrangement links TRBV9 to TRBJ2-1; 13 bases agree with TRBD2. V was clipped by 3 bases and J by 12 bases; unmatched bases: 6. Germline assignment: CDR1 SGDLS and CDR2 YYNGEE. There are 14 residues in the CDR3. In DNA, the CDR3 is TGTGCCAGCAGCGGAGGACTAGCGGGAGTTCCGCAGTTCTTC. Its translation: CASSGGLAGVPQFF.

This clone was seen a single time. The J gene is TRBJ2-6, the V gene TRBV7-2; the match to TRBD1 covers 9 bases. The CDR3 spans 19 residues. V dropped 4 bases and J dropped 4; count of bases not matched to a gene: 14. CDR1 and CDR2 from the germline V gene are SGHTA and FQGNSA. The CDR3 sequence: CASSSPRDRVLSGANVLTF. The DNA of the CDR3 is TGTGCCAGCAGCTCCCCCAGGGACAGGGTTTTATCCGGGGCCAACGTCCTGACTTTC.